This T cell receptor beta chain appears in the sequencing data of a study of Ad26.COV2.S vaccination and SARS-CoV-2 variants. At the level of the study: Dosing was one shot or two shots 56 days apart. General observations from the study: Vaccinees reportedly had broad spike-specific CD8+ and CD4+ T cell responses.

With regard to this clone: Its antigen is still unknown.

The treatment here: approximately 18 received Ad26.COV2.S at low or high dose, single or two shots; roughly 5 received placebo; per-sample allocation not given. Collection of samples fell on day 63 after the first vaccine or placebo injection. Whoever gave the sample was an adult aged 18-55 years in Boston. An Ad26 vector carrying the Wuhan-strain SARS-CoV-2 spike served as the vaccine. The table came from immunoSEQ multiplex PCR; TCRdb's copy has only in-frame clones and leaves some out. The sample includes about 420,000 clones, more than 75% of them seen just once. V was shortened by 0 bases and J by 10 bases, with 8 bases between the two germline ends. Germline lookup yields CDR1 SGHNT and CDR2 YYREEE (reference sequence). The CDR3 is 12 residues long.

The chain is built from TRBV5-4 and TRBJ2-1; D gene unclear. The TCR sequence derives from a person between 18 and 65 years old who received the Ad26.COV2.S COVID-19 vaccine or a placebo. This material consisted of peripheral blood, taken in a trial of Ad26.COV2.S vaccine versus placebo. This CDR3 is CASSLGVGEQFF. CDR3 in DNA: TGTGCCAGCAGCTTGGGGGTTGGAGAGCAGTTCTTC.